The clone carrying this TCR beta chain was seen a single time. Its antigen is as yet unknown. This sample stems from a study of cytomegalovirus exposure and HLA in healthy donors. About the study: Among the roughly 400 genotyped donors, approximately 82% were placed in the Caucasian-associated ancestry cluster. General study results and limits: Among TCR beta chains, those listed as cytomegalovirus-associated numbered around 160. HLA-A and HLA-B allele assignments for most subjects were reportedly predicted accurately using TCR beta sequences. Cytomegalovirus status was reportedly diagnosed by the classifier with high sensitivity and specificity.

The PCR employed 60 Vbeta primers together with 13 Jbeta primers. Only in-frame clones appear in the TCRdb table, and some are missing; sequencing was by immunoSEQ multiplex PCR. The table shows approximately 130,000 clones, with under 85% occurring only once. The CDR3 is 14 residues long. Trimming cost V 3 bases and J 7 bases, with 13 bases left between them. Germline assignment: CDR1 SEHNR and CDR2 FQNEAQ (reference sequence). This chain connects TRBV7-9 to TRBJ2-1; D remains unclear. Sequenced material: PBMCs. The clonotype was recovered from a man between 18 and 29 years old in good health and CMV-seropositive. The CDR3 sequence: CASSLKYTINEQFF. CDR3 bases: TGTGCCAGCAGCTTGAAATATACTATTAATGAGCAGTTCTTC.